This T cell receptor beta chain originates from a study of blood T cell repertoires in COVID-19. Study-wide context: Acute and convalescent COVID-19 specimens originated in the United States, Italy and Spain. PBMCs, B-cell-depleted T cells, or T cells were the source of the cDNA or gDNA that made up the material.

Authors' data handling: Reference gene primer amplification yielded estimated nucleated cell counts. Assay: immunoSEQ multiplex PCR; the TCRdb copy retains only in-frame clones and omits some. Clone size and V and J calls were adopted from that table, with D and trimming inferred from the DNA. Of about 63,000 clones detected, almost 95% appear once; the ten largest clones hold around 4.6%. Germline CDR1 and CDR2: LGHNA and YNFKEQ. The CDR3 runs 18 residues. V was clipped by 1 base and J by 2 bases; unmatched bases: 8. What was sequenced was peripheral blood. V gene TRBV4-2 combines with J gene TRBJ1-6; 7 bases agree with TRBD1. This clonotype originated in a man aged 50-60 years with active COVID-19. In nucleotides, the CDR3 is TGTGCCAGCAGCCAAGGCCTACAGGGGTACCCCTATAATTCACCCCTCCACTTT. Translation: CASSQGLQGYPYNSPLHF.